The sequence of this TCR beta chain was determined in a study of cytomegalovirus exposure and HLA in healthy donors. Across the whole study: Of around 400 genotyped donors, around 80% grouped in the Caucasian-associated ancestry cluster.

This clone has only a few counts. The PCR ran on 60 Vbeta and 13 Jbeta primers. Produced via immunoSEQ multiplex PCR; TCRdb's table is partial and in-frame only. The sample consists of about 120,000 clones, 10% of them appearing once. The TCR comes from a young woman in good health and CMV-seropositive. The specimen was PBMCs.

This CDR3 is CASNRLAAGDEQFF. The CDR3 nucleotides read TGTGCCAGCAACCGACTAGCGGCAGGCGATGAGCAGTTCTTC. The chain combines TRBV2 with TRBJ2-1; 9 bases match TRBD2. CDR1 and CDR2 from the germline V gene are SNHLY and FYNNEI. V trimming: 7 bases; J trimming: 8 bases; junction bases outside the gene matches: 9. This CDR3 spans 14 amino acids.